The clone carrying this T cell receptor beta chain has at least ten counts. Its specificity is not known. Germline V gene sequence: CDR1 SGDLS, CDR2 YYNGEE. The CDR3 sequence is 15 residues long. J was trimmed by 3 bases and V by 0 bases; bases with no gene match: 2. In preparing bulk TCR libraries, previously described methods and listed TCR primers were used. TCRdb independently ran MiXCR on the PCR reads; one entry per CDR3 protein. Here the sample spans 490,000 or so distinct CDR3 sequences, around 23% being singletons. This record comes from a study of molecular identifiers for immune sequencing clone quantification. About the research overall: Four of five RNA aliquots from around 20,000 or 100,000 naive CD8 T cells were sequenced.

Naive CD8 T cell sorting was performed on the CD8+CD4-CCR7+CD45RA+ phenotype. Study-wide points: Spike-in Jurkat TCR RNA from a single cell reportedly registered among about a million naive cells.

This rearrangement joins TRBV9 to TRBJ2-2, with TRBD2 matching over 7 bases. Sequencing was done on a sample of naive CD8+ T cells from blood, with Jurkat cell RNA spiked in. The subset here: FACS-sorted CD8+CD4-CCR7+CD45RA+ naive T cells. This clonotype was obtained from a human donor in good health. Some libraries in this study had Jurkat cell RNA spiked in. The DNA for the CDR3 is TGTGCCAGCAGCGTAGGCGGGAGTGACACCGGGGAGCTGTTTTTT. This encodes CASSVGGSDTGELFF.